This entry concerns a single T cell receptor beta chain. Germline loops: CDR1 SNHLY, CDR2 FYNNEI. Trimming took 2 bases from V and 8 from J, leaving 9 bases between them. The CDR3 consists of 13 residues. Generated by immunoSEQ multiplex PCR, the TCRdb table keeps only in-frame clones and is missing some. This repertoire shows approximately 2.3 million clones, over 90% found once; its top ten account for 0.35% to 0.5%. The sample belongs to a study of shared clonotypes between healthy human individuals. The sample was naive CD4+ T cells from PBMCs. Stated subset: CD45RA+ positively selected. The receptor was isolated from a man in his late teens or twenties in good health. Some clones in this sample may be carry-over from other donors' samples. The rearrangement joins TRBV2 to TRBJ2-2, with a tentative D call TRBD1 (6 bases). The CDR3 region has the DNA TGTGCCAGCAGTGAATACAGGGAGGGGGAGCTGTTTTTT. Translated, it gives CASSEYREGELFF.